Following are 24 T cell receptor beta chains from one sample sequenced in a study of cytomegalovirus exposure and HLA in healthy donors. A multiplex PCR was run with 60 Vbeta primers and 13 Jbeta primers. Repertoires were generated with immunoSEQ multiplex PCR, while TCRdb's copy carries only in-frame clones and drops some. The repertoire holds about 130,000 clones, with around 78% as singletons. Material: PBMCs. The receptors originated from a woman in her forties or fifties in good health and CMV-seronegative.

CDR3 region: CVIGELYEQYF. For the CDR3, the DNA is TGTGTAATAGGGGAACTCTACGAGCAGTACTTC. The chain recombines TRBV7-9 with TRBJ2-7; tentative D call: TRBD1 (5 bases). CDR3 length: 11 residues. Looked up from germline, CDR1 is SEHNR and CDR2 is FQNEAQ (reference sequence).

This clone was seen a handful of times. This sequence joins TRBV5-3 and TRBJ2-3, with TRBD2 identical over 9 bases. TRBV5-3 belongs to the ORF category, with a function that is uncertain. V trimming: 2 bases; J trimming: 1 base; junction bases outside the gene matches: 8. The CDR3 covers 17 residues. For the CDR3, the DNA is TGTGCCAGAAGCTTACAAATTAGCGGGAGAGGCACAGATACGCAGTATTTT. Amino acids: CARSLQISGRGTDTQYF.

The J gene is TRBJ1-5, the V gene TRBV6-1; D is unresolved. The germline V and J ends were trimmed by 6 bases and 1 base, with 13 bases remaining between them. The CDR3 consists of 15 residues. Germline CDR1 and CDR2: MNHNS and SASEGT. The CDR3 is CASSRASRSNQPQHF. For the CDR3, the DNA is TGTGCCAGCAGCCGAGCTAGTCGCAGCAATCAGCCCCAGCATTTT.

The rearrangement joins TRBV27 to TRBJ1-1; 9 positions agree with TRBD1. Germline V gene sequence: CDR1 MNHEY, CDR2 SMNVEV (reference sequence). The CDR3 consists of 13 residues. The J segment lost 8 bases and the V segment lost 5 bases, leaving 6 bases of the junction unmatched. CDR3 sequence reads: CASSRGTGNEAFF. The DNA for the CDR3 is TGTGCCAGCAGTCGGGGGACAGGGAACGAAGCTTTCTTT.

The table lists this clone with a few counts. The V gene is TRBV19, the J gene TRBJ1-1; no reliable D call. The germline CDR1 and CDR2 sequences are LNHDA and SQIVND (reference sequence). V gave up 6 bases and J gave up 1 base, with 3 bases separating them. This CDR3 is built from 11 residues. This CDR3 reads CASSRNTEAFF. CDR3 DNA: TGTGCCAGTAGCAGGAACACTGAAGCTTTCTTT.

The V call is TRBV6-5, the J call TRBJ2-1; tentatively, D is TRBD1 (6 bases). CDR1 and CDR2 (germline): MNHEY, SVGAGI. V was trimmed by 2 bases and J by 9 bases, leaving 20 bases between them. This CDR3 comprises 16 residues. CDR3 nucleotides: TGTGCCAGCAGTTACCTCCTAGGGGGTGGGGGTGGTGAGCAGTTCTTC. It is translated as CASSYLLGGGGGEQFF.

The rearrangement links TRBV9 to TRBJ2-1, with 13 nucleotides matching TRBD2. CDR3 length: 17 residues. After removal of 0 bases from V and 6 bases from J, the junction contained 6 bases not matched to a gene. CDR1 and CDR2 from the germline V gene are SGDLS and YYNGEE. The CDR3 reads CASSVDGLAGVRNEQFF. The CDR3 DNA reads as TGTGCCAGCAGCGTAGATGGACTAGCGGGAGTACGCAATGAGCAGTTCTTC.

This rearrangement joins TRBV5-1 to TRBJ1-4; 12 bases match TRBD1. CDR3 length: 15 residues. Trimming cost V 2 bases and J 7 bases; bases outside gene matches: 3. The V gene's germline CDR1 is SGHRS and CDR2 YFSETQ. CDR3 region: CASSLEGQGAEKLFF. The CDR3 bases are TGCGCCAGCAGCTTAGAGGGACAGGGGGCTGAAAAACTGTTTTTT.

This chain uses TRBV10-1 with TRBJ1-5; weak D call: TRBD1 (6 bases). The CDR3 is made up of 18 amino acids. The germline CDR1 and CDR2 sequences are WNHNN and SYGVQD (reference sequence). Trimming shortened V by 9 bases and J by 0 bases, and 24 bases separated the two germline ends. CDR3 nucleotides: TGCGCCAGGATTACAGGGCCCCCCTCGGGATATAGCAATCAGCCCCAGCATTTT. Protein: CARITGPPSGYSNQPQHF.

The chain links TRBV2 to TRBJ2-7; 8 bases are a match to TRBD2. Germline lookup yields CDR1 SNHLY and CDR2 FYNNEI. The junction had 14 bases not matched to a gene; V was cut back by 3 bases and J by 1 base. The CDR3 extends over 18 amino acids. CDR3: CASSDAPPGAGASYEQYV. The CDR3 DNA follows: TGTGCCAGCAGTGATGCCCCCCCCGGAGCGGGAGCATCCTACGAGCAGTACGTC.

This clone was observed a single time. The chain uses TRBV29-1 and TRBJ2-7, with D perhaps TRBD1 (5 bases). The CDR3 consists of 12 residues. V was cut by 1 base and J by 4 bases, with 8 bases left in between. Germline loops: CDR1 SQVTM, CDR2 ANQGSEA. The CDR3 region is CSVEGQRYEQYF. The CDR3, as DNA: TGCAGCGTTGAAGGACAGAGGTACGAGCAGTACTTC.

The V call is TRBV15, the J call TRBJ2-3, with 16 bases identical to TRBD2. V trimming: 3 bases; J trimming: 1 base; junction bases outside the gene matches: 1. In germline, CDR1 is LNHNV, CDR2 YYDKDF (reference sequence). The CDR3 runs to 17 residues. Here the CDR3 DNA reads TGTGCCACCAGCAGGGGGACTAGCGGGAGGGGCACAGATACGCAGTATTTT. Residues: CATSRGTSGRGTDTQYF.

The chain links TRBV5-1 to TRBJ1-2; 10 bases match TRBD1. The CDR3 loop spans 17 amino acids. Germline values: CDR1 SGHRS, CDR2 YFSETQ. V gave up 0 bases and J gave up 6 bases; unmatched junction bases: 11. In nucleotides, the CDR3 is TGCGCCAGCAGCTTGGGAGGCTTCGGACAGGGGGTAAATGGCTACACCTTC. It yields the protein CASSLGGFGQGVNGYTF. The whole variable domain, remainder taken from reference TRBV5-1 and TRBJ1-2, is KAGVTQTPRYLIKTRGQQVTLSCSPISGHRSVSWYQQTPGQGLQFLFEYFSETQRNKGNFPGRFSGRQFSNSRSEMNVSTLELGDSALYLCASSLGGFGQGVNGYTFGSGTRLTVV.

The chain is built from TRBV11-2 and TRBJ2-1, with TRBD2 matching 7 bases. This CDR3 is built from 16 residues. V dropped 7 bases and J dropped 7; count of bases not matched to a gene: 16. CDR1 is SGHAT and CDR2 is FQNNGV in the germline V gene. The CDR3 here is CASTISGGSGVNEQFF. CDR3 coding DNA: TGTGCCAGCACCATTTCTGGCGGGAGCGGCGTGAATGAGCAGTTCTTC.

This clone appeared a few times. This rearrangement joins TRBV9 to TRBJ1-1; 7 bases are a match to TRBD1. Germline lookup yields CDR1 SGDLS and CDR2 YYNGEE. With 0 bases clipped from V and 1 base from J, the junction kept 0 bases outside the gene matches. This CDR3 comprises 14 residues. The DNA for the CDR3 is TGTGCCAGCAGCGTAGGACAGGGGAACACTGAAGCTTTCTTT. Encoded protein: CASSVGQGNTEAFF.

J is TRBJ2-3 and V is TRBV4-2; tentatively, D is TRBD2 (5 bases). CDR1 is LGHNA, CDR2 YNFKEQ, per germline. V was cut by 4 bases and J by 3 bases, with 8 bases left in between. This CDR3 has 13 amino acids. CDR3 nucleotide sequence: TGTGCCAGCAGCCCCGAGCGGACAGATACGCAGTATTTT. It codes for CASSPERTDTQYF.

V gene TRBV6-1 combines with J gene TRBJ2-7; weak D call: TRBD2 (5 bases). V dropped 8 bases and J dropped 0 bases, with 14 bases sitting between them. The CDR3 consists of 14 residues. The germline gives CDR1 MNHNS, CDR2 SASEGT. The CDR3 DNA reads TGTGCCAGCTGCCTCTCCGGGAACTCCTACGAGCAGTACGTC. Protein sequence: CASCLSGNSYEQYV.

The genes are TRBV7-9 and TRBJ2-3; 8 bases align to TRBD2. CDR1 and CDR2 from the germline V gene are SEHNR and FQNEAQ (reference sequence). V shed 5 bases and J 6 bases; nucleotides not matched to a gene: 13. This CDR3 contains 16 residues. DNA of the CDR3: TGTGCCAGCAGCGACGCGGGCAGCGGGAGTGGGGATACGCAGTATTTT. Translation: CASSDAGSGSGDTQYF.

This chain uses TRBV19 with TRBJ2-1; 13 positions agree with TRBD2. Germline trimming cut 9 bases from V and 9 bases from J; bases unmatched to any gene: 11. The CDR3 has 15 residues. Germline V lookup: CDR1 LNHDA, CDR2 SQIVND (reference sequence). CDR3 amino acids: CASERTSGSLTEQFF. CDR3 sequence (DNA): TGTGCCAGCGAAAGGACTAGCGGGAGCCTAACTGAGCAGTTCTTC.

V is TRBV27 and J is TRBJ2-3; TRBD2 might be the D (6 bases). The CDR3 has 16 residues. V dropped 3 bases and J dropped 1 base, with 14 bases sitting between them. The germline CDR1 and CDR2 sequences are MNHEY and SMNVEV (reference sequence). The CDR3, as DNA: TGTGCCAGCAGTTTCCGGGGGATTGGGGGCACAGATACGCAGTATTTT. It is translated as CASSFRGIGGTDTQYF.

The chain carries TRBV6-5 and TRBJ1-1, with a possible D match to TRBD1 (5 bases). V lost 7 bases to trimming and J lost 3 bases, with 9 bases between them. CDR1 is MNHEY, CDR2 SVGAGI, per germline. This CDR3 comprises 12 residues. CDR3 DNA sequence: TGTGCCAGCATGGGAGGGGACACTGAAGCTTTCTTT. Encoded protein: CASMGGDTEAFF.

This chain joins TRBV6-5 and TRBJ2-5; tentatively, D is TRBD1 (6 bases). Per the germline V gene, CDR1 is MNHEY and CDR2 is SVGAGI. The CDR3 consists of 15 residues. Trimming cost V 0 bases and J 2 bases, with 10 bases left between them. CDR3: CASSYSQQGQETQYF. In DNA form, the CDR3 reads TGTGCCAGCAGTTACTCGCAACAGGGACAAGAGACCCAGTACTTC.

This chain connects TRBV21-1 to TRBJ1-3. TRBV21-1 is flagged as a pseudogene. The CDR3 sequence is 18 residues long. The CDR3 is CASSKQAGEGGPGNTIYF. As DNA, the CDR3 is TGTGCCAGCAGCAAGCAGGCCGGGGAGGGGGGACCCGGAAACACCATATATTTT.

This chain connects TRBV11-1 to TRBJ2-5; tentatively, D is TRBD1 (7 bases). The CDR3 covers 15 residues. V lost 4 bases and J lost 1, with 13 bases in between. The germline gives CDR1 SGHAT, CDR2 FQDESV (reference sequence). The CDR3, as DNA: TGTGCCAGCAGCTCCGGGGGACAGACCCAAGAGACCCAGTACTTC. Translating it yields CASSSGGQTQETQYF. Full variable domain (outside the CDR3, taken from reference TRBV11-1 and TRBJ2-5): EAEVAQSPRYKITEKSQAVAFWCDPISGHATLYWYRQILGQGPELLVQFQDESVVDDSQLPKDRFSAERLKGVDSTLKIQPAELGDSAMYLCASSSGGQTQETQYFGPGTRLLVL.